In this sample, the clone carrying this T cell receptor beta chain turned up a few times. This CDR3 is also generated by other DNA sequences in the sample. These data are taken from a study of identifying expanded T cells in peripheral blood. The table came from immunoSEQ multiplex PCR; TCRdb's copy has only in-frame clones and leaves some out. The table shows 70,000 to 100,000 clones, with 70% to 90% occurring only once. This receptor was taken from a person between 18 and 75 years old in good health. The specimen sequenced was blood.

The CDR3 region has the DNA TGCGCCAGCAGCTGGACAGGGGCGAAGAACGGGGAGCTGTTTTTT. Its translation is CASSWTGAKNGELFF. The chain couples TRBV5-1 to TRBJ2-2; 9 nucleotides align to TRBD1. The germline CDR1 and CDR2 sequences are SGHRS and YFSETQ. V lost 3 bases, J lost 7 bases, and 7 bases stayed unmatched. CDR3 length: 15 amino acids. The entire variable domain, with the rest obtained from reference TRBV5-1 and TRBJ2-2, is as follows: KAGVTQTPRYLIKTRGQQVTLSCSPISGHRSVSWYQQTPGQGLQFLFEYFSETQRNKGNFPGRFSGRQFSNSRSEMNVSTLELGDSALYLCASSWTGAKNGELFFGEGSRLTVL.